These 6 T cell receptor beta chains were all obtained from the same sample, sequenced in a study of cytomegalovirus exposure and HLA in healthy donors. In the PCR, 60 Vbeta and 13 Jbeta primers were used. TCRdb keeps only in-frame clones here, not all; method: immunoSEQ multiplex PCR. The sample data list 85,000 or so clones. The sample taken for sequencing was PBMCs. The receptors here all came from a woman aged 25 to 39 in good health and CMV-seronegative.

The V gene is TRBV7-2, the J gene TRBJ2-1; a possible D gene is TRBD2 (9 bases). The germline V gene has CDR1 SGHTA and CDR2 FQGNSA. Trimming stripped 7 bases from V and 6 bases from J, with 19 bases between. The CDR3 runs to 15 residues. Written as DNA, the CDR3 is TGTGCCAGCAAGGTCTCTAGCGGGACAGGCAATGAGCAGTTCTTC. Its protein product is CASKVSSGTGNEQFF.

The chain employs TRBV13 and TRBJ2-7; 7 nucleotides line up with TRBD1. The V gene end was trimmed by 2 bases and the J gene end by 2 bases; junction bases not matched to a gene: 3. Germline assignment: CDR1 PRHDT and CDR2 FYEKMQ (reference sequence). The CDR3 contains 14 residues. CDR3 DNA: TGTGCCAGCAGCTTACAGGGGGATGCCTACGAGCAGTACTTC. Its protein is CASSLQGDAYEQYF.

The chain recombines TRBV30 with TRBJ2-7, with 8 bases matching TRBD1. Germline V gives CDR1 GTSNPN, CDR2 SVGIG (reference sequence). This CDR3 is built from 14 residues. V shed 3 bases and J 3 bases; nucleotides not matched to a gene: 7. The CDR3 protein is CAWRQRQGRYEQYF. CDR3 nucleotides: TGTGCCTGGAGGCAAAGACAGGGGCGCTACGAGCAGTACTTC.

The V and J genes are TRBV4-1 and TRBJ2-4; 7 nucleotides align to TRBD2. Germline lookup yields CDR1 MGHRA and CDR2 YSYEKL. J gave up 0 bases and V 0 bases, and 8 bases lay outside the gene matches. The CDR3 loop spans 18 amino acids. DNA of the CDR3: TGCGCCAGCAGCCAAGATTGGGCGGGGGTGGGAGCCAAAAACATTCAGTACTTC. Its protein is CASSQDWAGVGAKNIQYF.

Notes on this clone: The junction differs from germline at one of its ends, possibly a read error. The same CDR3 can be traced to other DNA sequences in this sample. This CDR3 is CASSLGGGYNSPLHF. Written as DNA, the CDR3 is TGTGCCAGCAGCTTGGGGGGGGGTTATAATTCACCTCTCCACTTT. V is TRBV5-4 and J is TRBJ1-6; D is perhaps TRBD1 (5 bases). Germline V gene data show CDR1 as SGHNT and CDR2 as YYREEE (reference sequence). There are 15 residues in the CDR3.

V is TRBV4-1 and J is TRBJ1-4; D unresolved. The CDR3 runs to 15 residues. Trimming pared 2 bases from V and 0 bases from J, leaving 7 bases between. Germline CDR1 is MGHRA and CDR2 is YSYEKL. The CDR3 is CASSQPRATNEKLFF. The CDR3 nucleotides read TGCGCCAGCAGCCAACCCCGTGCAACTAATGAAAAACTGTTTTTT.